Listed below are T cell receptor beta chains from one sample, sequenced in a study of OX40 agonist ivuxolimab in advanced cancers. TCRdb's copy holds only in-frame clones and misses some; the assay was immunoSEQ multiplex PCR. The table has roughly 50,000 clones, around 84% seen once. The material sequenced was CD4+ or CD8+ T cells sorted from blood, taken in a trial of the OX40 agonist ivuxolimab. These receptors were obtained from an adult with an advanced solid tumor such as melanoma, head and neck, liver or kidney cancer. The CDR3 runs from the conserved cysteine through the conserved F or W. D genes are given only for firm matches. The size entry is marked missing in some rows and otherwise reads once, few, many or a size class.

v_call: TRBV7-9; j_call: TRBJ1-4; clone_size: NA; d_call: TRBD1; cdr3_nt: TGTGCCAGCAGCTTAGCGCCTGACAGGGTGGGGAGACTAAATGAAAAACTGTTTTTT; cdr3_aa: CASSLAPDRVGRLNEKLFF
v_call: TRBV5-8; j_call: TRBJ1-1; clone_size: NA; d_call: TRBD1; cdr3_nt: TGTGCCAGCAGCAAGGACAGGGTCGGGAAAGCTTTCTTT; cdr3_aa: CASSKDRVGKAFF
v_call: TRBV4-2; j_call: TRBJ1-5; clone_size: NA; d_call: TRBD1; cdr3_nt: TGTGCCAGCAGCCAATCGCAGGGGGCTAGCAATCAGCCCCAGCATTTT; cdr3_aa: CASSQSQGASNQPQHF
v_call: TRBV5-6; j_call: TRBJ1-1; clone_size: few; d_call: NA; cdr3_nt: TGTGCCAGCAGCCCAATCGGGCGGAACACTGAAGCTTTCTTT; cdr3_aa: CASSPIGRNTEAFF
v_call: TRBV10-3; j_call: TRBJ1-1; clone_size: NA; d_call: TRBD1; cdr3_nt: TGTGCCATCAGGGGGACAGGGGTTGGCACTGAAGCTTTCTTT; cdr3_aa: CAIRGTGVGTEAFF
v_call: TRBV18; j_call: TRBJ1-1; clone_size: NA; d_call: TRBD1; cdr3_nt: TGTGCCAGCTCACCTCAAACCGGGACAGGGGGCACTGAAGCTTTCTTT; cdr3_aa: CASSPQTGTGGTEAFF
v_call: TRBV5-1; j_call: TRBJ1-3; clone_size: NA; d_call: NA; cdr3_nt: TGCGCCAGCAGCTTGCTGGACACAGGAACTGGAAACACCATATATTTT; cdr3_aa: CASSLLDTGTGNTIYF
v_call: TRBV27; j_call: TRBJ2-6; clone_size: NA; d_call: TRBD1; cdr3_nt: TGTGCCACCAGGGGGTTCGGCTCTGGGGCCAACGTCCTGACTTTC; cdr3_aa: CATRGFGSGANVLTF
v_call: TRBV11-2; j_call: TRBJ1-2; clone_size: NA; d_call: NA; cdr3_nt: TGTGCCAGCAGCTTAGGAGCCTTGTGTGCCTTC; cdr3_aa: CASSLGALCAF
v_call: TRBV6-5; j_call: TRBJ1-5; clone_size: NA; d_call: NA; cdr3_nt: TGTGCCAGCAGTTACTCTAGGCAGGGTTACCAGCCCCAGCATTTT; cdr3_aa: CASSYSRQGYQPQHF
v_call: TRBV2; j_call: TRBJ2-7; clone_size: NA; d_call: NA; cdr3_nt: TGTGCCAGTTTACAGGGAGTCCACGAGCAGTACTTC; cdr3_aa: CASLQGVHEQYF
v_call: TRBV6-1; j_call: TRBJ1-3; clone_size: NA; d_call: NA; cdr3_nt: TGTGCCAGCAGTGGTTCGGAGACAAACACCATATATTTT; cdr3_aa: CASSGSETNTIYF
v_call: TRBV29-1; j_call: TRBJ2-1; clone_size: NA; d_call: NA; cdr3_nt: TGCAGCCAAATATGGGGGGCCTCAAATGAGCAGTTCTTC; cdr3_aa: CSQIWGASNEQFF
v_call: TRBV6-1; j_call: TRBJ2-7; clone_size: once; d_call: NA; cdr3_nt: TGTGCCAGCAGTGAAGGGTGGGGTCCCTACGAGCAGTACTTC; cdr3_aa: CASSEGWGPYEQYF